The rows below give T cell receptor beta chains drawn from one sample of a study of T cell responses to AZD1222 COVID-19 vaccine. TCRdb's table, derived via immunoSEQ multiplex PCR, lists solely in-frame clones and lacks some. The table has some 150,000 clones, approximately 89% seen once. This specimen was peripheral blood, taken on day 0 of AZD1222 vaccination. The receptors were gathered from an adult in good health. CDR3s include the opening cysteine and the closing phenylalanine or tryptophan. D genes are given only for firm matches. Expanded clones are given a class, and other clones once, few, many or no size at all.

j_gene | d_gene | v_gene | abundance | CDR3nt | CDR3aa
TRBJ2-2 | - | TRBV5-5 | - | TGTGCCAGCAGCGTAGGACTCCACACCGGGGAGCTGTTTTTT | CASSVGLHTGELFF
TRBJ1-2 | - | TRBV5-5 | - | TGTGCCAGCAGCCGCGTCGGGGGAGGGTATGGCTACACCTTC | CASSRVGGGYGYTF
TRBJ2-7 | - | TRBV6-5 | - | TGTGCCAGCAGTTCCGGAGTAGGCTCCTACGAGCAGTACTTC | CASSSGVGSYEQYF
TRBJ2-2 | - | TRBV28 | - | TGTGCCAGCAGTCAATACTCAGGGGTCACCGGGGAGCTGTTTTTT | CASSQYSGVTGELFF
TRBJ1-3 | TRBD1 | TRBV5-1 | - | TGCGCCAGCAGCCCCCGACAGGGGGCCGCTGGAAACACCATATATTTT | CASSPRQGAAGNTIYF
TRBJ2-5 | TRBD2 | TRBV10-2 | - | TGCGCCAGCAGTGAGGTCCTAGCGGGCTCGGGGACCCAGTACTTC | CASSEVLAGSGTQYF
TRBJ2-1 | - | TRBV6-4 | few | TGTGCCAGCAGTGATAACGGGGTCAATGAGCAGTTCTTC | CASSDNGVNEQFF
TRBJ2-5 | - | TRBV5-6 | - | TGTGCCAGCAGCCTGATTCAAGAGACCCAGTACTTC | CASSLIQETQYF
TRBJ2-7 | - | TRBV5-1 | - | TGCGCCAGCAGCTTGGGCTTAGGAGATTCGACAGACTACGAGCAGTACTTC | CASSLGLGDSTDYEQYF
TRBJ1-5 | TRBD1 | TRBV6-5 | - | TGTGCCAGCAGAGCAGACAGGGGCAATCAGCCCCAGCATTTT | CASRADRGNQPQHF
TRBJ2-7 | - | TRBV21-1 | - | TGTGCCAGCAGCAACCGCCGCAGTCAGAGGAACGAGCAGTACTTC | CASSNRRSQRNEQYF
TRBJ1-2 | - | TRBV5-4 | - | TGTGCCAGCAGCTCGTACAGGGCCCAAAACTATGGCTACACCTTC | CASSSYRAQNYGYTF
TRBJ1-3 | - | TRBV10-3 | - | TGTGCCATCAGTCTAGGACAGCCTGGAAACACCATATATTTT | CAISLGQPGNTIYF
TRBJ1-5 | TRBD1 | TRBV19 | once | TGTGCCAGTAGTATGGGCACAGGGGTGCGTCAGCCCCAGCATTTT | CASSMGTGVRQPQHF
TRBJ2-2 | TRBD2 | TRBV3-1/TRBV3-2 | - | TGTGCCAGCAGCCCCCGGGAGGGCGGGGAGCTGTTTTTT | CASSPREGGELFF
TRBJ1-1 | - | TRBV5-1 | - | TGCGCCAGCAGCTTTCAGGAGACTAACACTGAAGCTTTCTTT | CASSFQETNTEAFF
TRBJ1-1 | - | TRBV3-1/TRBV3-2 | few | TGTGCCAGCAGCCGCCTACAGGGGAACACTGAAGCTTTCTTT | CASSRLQGNTEAFF
TRBJ2-5 | - | TRBV24-1 | - | TGTGCCACCAGTGACCGACTCCCCGGACGGCCAGCAGAGACCCAGTACTTC | CATSDRLPGRPAETQYF
TRBJ2-7 | - | TRBV19 | - | TGTGCCAGTACCGTGACGGTCAGCTCCTACGAGCAGTACTTC | CASTVTVSSYEQYF
TRBJ1-2 | - | TRBV6-5 | - | TGTGCCAGCAACCCGAAGGGCAGGGAGAGGGGCTACACCTTC | CASNPKGRERGYTF
TRBJ1-3 | - | TRBV30 | - | TGTGCCTGGAAGATATTCTCTGGAAACACCATATATTTT | CAWKIFSGNTIYF
TRBJ1-1 | - | TRBV14 | few | TGTGCCAGCAGCCAATATCGGCCGTTTAACACTGAAGCTTTCTTT | CASSQYRPFNTEAFF
TRBJ2-7 | - | TRBV21-1 | - | TGTGCCAGTCCGCAACCTATGGACAGCCACTCCTACGAGCAGTACTTC | CASPQPMDSHSYEQYF
TRBJ1-1 | - | TRBV5-1 | few | TGCGCCAGCAGCTCTCCGGGGGGCACTGAAGCTTTCTTT | CASSSPGGTEAFF
TRBJ2-1 | - | TRBV4-2 | - | TGTGCCAGCAGCCTATACAATGAGCAGTTCTTC | CASSLYNEQFF
TRBJ1-2 | - | TRBV21-1 | - | TGTGCCAGCAGCAAAGTTGGGCTCATGAGCGGCTACACCTTC | CASSKVGLMSGYTF
TRBJ2-7 | TRBD1 | TRBV2 | - | TGTGCCAGCAGGGGGACAGGGGGCGAGCAGTACTTC | CASRGTGGEQYF
TRBJ2-3 | - | TRBV7-9 | - | TGTGCCAGCAGCTTAGGGTCGAGAAGCACAGATACGCAGTATTTT | CASSLGSRSTDTQYF
TRBJ2-2 | - | TRBV12-3/TRBV12-4 | - | TGTGCCAGCACCCGAACTAACACCGGGGAGCTGTTTTTT | CASTRTNTGELFF